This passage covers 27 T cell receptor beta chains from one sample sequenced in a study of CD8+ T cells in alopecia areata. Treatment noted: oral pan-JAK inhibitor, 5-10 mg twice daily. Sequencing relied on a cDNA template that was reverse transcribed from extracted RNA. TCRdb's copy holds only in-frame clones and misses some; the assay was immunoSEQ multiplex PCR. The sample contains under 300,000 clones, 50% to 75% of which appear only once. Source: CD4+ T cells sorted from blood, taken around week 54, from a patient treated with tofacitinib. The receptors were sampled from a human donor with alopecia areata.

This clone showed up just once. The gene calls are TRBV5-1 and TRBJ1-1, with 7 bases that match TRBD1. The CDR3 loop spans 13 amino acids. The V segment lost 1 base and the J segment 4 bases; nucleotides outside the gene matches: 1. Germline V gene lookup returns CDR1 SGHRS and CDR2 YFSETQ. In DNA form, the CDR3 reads TGCGCCAGCAGCTTGTCAGGGGGCACTGAAGCTTTCTTT. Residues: CASSLSGGTEAFF. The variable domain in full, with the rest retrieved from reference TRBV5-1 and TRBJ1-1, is KAGVTQTPRYLIKTRGQQVTLSCSPISGHRSVSWYQQTPGQGLQFLFEYFSETQRNKGNFPGRFSGRQFSNSRSEMNVSTLELGDSALYLCASSLSGGTEAFFGQGTRLTVV.

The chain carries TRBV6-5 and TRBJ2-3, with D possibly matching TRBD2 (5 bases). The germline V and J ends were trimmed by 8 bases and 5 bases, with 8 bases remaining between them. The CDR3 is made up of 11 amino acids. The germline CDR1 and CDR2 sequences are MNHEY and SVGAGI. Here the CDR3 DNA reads TGTGCCAGCTCGGCGGGAGATACGCAGTATTTT. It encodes CASSAGDTQYF.

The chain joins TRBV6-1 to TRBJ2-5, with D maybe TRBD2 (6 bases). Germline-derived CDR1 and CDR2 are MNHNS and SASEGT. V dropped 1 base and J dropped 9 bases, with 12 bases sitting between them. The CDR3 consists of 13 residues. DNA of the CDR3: TGTGCCAGCAGTGAAGGGGTGCGGGAACCCCAGTACTTC. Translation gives CASSEGVREPQYF.

Written as DNA, the CDR3 is TGCAGCGTTGAGGGTATCAGGATGGACAATGAGCAGTTCTTC. Translated: CSVEGIRMDNEQFF. This rearrangement joins TRBV29-1 to TRBJ2-1; D gene unclear. The CDR3 spans 14 residues. Germline-derived CDR1 and CDR2 are SQVTM and ANQGSEA. Trimming took 3 bases from V and 5 from J, leaving 14 bases between them.

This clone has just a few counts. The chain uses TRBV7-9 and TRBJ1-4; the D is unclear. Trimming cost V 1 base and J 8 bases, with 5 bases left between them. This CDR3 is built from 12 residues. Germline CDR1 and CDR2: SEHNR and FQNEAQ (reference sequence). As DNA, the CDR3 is TGTGCCAGCAGCTTAGTCGGAGAAAAACTGTTTTTT. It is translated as CASSLVGEKLFF.

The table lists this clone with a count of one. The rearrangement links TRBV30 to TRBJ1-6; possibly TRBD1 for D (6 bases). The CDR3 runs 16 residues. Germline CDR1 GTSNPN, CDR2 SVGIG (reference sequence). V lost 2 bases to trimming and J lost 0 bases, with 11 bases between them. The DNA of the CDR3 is TGTGCCTGGAGTCCCCTGACAGGCTCCTATAATTCACCCCTCCACTTT. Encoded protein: CAWSPLTGSYNSPLHF.

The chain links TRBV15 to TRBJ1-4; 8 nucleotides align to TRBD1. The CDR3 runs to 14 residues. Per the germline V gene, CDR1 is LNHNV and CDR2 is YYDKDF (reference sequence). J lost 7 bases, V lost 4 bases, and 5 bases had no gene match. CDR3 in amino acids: CATSNDRGGEKLFF. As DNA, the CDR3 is TGTGCCACCAGCAACGACAGGGGCGGTGAAAAACTGTTTTTT.

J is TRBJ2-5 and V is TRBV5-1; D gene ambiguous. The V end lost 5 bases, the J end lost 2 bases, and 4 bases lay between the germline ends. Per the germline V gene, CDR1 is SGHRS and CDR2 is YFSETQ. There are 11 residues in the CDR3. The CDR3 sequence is CASRSQETQYF. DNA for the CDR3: TGCGCCAGCAGGTCGCAAGAGACCCAGTACTTC.

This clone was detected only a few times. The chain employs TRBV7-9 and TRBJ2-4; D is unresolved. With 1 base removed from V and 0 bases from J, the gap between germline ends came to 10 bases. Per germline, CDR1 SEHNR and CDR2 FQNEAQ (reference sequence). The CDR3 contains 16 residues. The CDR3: CASSLDQTLAKNIQYF. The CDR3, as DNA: TGTGCCAGCAGCTTAGACCAGACCTTAGCCAAAAACATTCAGTACTTC.

CDR3 amino acids: CSVTETLGQPQHF. The CDR3 bases are TGCAGCGTTACCGAAACCCTCGGTCAGCCCCAGCATTTT. The chain couples TRBV29-1 to TRBJ1-5; no clear D. CDR1 is SQVTM and CDR2 is ANQGSEA in the germline V gene. Trimming stripped 5 bases from V and 6 bases from J, with 14 bases between. This CDR3 has 13 residues.

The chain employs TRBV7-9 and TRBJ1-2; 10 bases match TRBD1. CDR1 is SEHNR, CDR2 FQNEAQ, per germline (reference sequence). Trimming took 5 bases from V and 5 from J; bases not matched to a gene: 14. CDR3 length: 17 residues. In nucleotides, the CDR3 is TGTGCCAGCAGCCCCTTAGCGGACAGGGGGTTAGGTTATGGCTACACCTTC. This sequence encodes CASSPLADRGLGYGYTF.

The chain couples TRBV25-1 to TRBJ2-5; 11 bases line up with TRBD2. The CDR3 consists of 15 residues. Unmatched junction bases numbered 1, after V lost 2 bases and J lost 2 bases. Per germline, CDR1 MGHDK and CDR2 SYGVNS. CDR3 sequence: CASSELAGGQETQYF. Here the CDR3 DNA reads TGTGCCAGCAGTGAACTAGCGGGGGGTCAAGAGACCCAGTACTTC.

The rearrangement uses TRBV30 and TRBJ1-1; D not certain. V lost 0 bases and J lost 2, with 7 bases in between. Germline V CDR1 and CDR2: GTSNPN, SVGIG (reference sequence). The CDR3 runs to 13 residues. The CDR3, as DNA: TGTGCCTGGAGTGTAATAGTCAACACTGAAGCTTTCTTT. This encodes CAWSVIVNTEAFF.

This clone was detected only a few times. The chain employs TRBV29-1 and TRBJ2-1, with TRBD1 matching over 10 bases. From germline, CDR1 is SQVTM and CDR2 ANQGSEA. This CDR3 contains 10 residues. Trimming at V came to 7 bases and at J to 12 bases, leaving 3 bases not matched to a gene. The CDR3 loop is CSGQGAGQFF. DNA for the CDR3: TGCAGCGGACAGGGGGCTGGGCAGTTCTTC.

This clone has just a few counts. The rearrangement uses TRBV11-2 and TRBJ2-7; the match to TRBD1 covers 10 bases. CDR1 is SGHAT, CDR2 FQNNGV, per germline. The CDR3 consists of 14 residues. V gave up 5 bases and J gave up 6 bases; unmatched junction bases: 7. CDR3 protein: CASSLTTGGREQYF. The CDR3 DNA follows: TGTGCCAGCAGCCTAACGACAGGGGGCCGCGAGCAGTACTTC. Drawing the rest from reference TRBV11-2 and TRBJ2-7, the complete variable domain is EAGVAQSPRYKIIEKRQSVAFWCNPISGHATLYWYQQILGQGPKLLIQFQNNGVVDDSQLPKDRFSAERLKGVDSTLKIQPAKLEDSAVYLCASSLTTGGREQYFGPGTRLTVT.

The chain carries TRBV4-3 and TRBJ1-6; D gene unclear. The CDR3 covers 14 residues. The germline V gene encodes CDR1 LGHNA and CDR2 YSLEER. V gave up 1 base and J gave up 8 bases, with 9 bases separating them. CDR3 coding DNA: TGCGCCAGCAGCCAAGGCCCTTCGGATTCACCCCTCCACTTT. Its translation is CASSQGPSDSPLHF.

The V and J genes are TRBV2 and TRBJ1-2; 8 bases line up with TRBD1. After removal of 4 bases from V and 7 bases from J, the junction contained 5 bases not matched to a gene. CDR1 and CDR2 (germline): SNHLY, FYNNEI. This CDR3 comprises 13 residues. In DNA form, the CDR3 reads TGTGCCAGCAGTGTTGAGGGGACAGGTGGCTACACCTTC. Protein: CASSVEGTGGYTF.

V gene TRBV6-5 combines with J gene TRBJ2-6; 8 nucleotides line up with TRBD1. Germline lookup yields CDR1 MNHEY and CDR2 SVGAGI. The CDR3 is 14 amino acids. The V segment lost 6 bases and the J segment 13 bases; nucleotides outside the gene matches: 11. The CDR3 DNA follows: TGTGCCAGCAGACCCGGACAGGGATGGGGGGTCCTGACTTTC. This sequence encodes CASRPGQGWGVLTF.

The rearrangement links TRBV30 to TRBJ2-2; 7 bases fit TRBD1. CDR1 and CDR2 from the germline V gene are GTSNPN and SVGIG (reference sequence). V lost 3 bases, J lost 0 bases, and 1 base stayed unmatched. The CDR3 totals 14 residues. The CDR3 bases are TGTGCCTGGAGGGGACAGACGAACACCGGGGAGCTGTTTTTT. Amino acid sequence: CAWRGQTNTGELFF.

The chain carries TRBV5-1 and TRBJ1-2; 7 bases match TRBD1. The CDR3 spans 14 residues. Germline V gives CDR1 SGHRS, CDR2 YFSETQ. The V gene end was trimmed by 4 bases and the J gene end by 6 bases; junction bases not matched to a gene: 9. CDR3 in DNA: TGCGCCAGCAGCGGTTACAGGGGATCTGATGGCTACACCTTC. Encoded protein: CASSGYRGSDGYTF.

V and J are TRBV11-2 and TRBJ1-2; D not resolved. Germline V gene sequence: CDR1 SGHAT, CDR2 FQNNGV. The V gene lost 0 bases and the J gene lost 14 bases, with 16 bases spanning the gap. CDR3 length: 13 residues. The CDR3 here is CASSLDPIKAHTF. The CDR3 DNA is TGTGCCAGCAGCTTAGATCCAATTAAGGCTCATACCTTC.

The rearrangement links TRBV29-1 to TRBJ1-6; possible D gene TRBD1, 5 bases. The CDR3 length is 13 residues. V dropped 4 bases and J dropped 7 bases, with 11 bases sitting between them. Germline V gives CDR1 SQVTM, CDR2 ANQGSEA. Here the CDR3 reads CSVGRDLNSPLHF. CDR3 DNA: TGCAGCGTTGGCAGGGATTTAAATTCACCCCTCCACTTT.

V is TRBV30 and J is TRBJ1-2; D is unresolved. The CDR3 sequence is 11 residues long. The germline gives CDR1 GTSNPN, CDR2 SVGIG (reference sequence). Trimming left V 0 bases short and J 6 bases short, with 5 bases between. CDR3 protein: CAWSVFDGYTF. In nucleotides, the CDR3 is TGTGCCTGGAGTGTATTCGATGGCTACACCTTC.

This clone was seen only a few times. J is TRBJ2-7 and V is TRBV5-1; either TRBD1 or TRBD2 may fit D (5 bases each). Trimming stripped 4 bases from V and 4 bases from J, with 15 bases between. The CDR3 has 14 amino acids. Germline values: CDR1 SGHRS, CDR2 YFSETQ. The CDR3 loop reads CASSPAGTGYEQYF. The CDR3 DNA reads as TGCGCCAGCAGCCCAGCAGGGACGGGGTACGAGCAGTACTTC. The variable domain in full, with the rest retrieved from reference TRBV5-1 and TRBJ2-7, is KAGVTQTPRYLIKTRGQQVTLSCSPISGHRSVSWYQQTPGQGLQFLFEYFSETQRNKGNFPGRFSGRQFSNSRSEMNVSTLELGDSALYLCASSPAGTGYEQYFGPGTRLTVT.

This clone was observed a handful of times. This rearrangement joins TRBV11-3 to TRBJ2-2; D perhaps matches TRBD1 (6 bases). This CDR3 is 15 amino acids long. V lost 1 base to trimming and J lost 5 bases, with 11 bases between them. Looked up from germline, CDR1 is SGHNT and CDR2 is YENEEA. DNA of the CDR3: TGTGCCAGCAGCTTAGGCAGGGGAGAAACCGGGGAGCTGTTTTTT. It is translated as CASSLGRGETGELFF.

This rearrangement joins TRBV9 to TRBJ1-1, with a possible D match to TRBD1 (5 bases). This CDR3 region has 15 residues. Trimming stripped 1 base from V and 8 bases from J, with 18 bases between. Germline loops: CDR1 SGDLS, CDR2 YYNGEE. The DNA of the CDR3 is TGTGCCAGCAGCGTATGGCCTGCCGGGACCGAAGAAGCTTTCTTT. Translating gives CASSVWPAGTEEAFF.

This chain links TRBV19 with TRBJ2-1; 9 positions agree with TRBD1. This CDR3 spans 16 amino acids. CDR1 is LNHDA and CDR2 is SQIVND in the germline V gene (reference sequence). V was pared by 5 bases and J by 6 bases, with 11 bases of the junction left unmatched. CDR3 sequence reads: CASSSLEGDRVNEQFF. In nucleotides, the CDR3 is TGTGCCAGTAGTTCCCTAGAGGGGGACAGGGTCAATGAGCAGTTCTTC.